The source of this T cell receptor beta chain is a study of T cells expressing NK-cell markers. The overall study: Eight donors were sequenced, seven testing HCMV-seropositive and one testing seronegative. Study-wide results and caveats: Whether expanded NKG2C-expressing T cell clones recognize HCMV is unknown. About six donors showed dominant NKG2C+ clonotypes comprising about 1.0-7.0% of their CD8+ T cells.

Concerning this clonotype itself: Antigen specificity is unknown.

TCRdb re-called the 5' RACE reads; one entry per CDR3 protein, DNA not given. The sample's table shows 350,000 to 400,000 distinct CDR3 sequences. The TCR was taken from a woman aged 50 to 60 in good health. The sample taken for sequencing was blood T cells: a sorted CD56 or NKG2C T cell subset, CD4+ or CD8+ T cells, or bulk PBMC T cells (not recorded which).

The CDR3 here is CATKRSGGTSGSDTQYF. V usage is TRBV24-1 and J usage is TRBJ2-3; TCRdb's D call of TRBD2 is untestable without DNA. Germline CDR1 and CDR2: KGHDR and SFDVKD. There are 17 residues in the CDR3.